Listed here is a single T cell receptor beta chain. Its antigen is unidentified. With 2 bases clipped from V and 4 bases from J, the junction kept 1 base outside the gene matches. Germline assignment: CDR1 MDHEN and CDR2 SYDVKM. The CDR3 is 14 amino acids. The data are from a study of graft-versus-host responses after intestinal transplantation. Repertoires were generated with immunoSEQ multiplex PCR, while TCRdb's copy carries only in-frame clones and drops some. The sample lists about 120,000 clones; approximately 92% were seen once. The source of this sequence is a human donor who received an intestinal transplant. The gene calls are TRBV28 and TRBJ2-3, with TRBD2 matching 9 bases. This sample comprised unstimulated CD4+ T cells sorted from spleen or lymph node cells, obtained before intestinal transplant. The CDR3 DNA sequence: TGTGCCAGCAGTTTAATAGCGGGAGCAGATACGCAGTATTTT. It encodes CASSLIAGADTQYF.